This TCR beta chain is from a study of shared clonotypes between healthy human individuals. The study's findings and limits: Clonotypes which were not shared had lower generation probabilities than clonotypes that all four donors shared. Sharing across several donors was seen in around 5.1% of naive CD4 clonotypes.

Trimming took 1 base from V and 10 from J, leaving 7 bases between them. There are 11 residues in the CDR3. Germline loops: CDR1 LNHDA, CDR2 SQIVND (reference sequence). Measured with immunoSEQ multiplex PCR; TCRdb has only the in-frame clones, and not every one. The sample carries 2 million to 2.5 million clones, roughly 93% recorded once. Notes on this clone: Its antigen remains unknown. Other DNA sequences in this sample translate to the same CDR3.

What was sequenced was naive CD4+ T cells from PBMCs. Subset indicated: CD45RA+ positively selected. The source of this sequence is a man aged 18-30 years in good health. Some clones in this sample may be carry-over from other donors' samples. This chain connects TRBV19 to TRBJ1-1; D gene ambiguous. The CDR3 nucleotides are TGTGCCAGTAGTATAGGCGCTGGAGCTTTCTTT. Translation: CASSIGAGAFF.